The T cell receptor (beta chain) under discussion was sequenced for a study of beta chain features in type 1 diabetes (dated by TCRdb to between 2017 and 2018). Some background on the complete study: Patients and healthy donors did not differ in mean age, gender distribution, total cell number or subset yield. A total of approximately 110,000,000 sorted cells were examined across all samples, and a strong correlation was observed between cell number per subset and RNA yield. The study compared TCRB repertoires of sorted circulating CD4+ T cell subsets between recently diagnosed type 1 diabetes patients and matched healthy donors. Whereas all 28 donors provided naive and central memory subsets, regulatory and stem cell-like memory subsets were isolated from just 8 patients and about eight healthy donors. General conclusions and limits of the study: Because cDNA was sequenced instead of genomic DNA, activated cells with high expression could be over-represented, although the groups did not differ in activation or CD3 levels. PCR may preferentially amplify shorter templates, but because patient and control samples were amplified and corrected together, any resulting skew would affect both groups equally. At VDJ recombination sites, type 1 diabetes patients had fewer insertions and more deleted nucleotides, which implies abnormalities in thymic rearrangement. Type 1 diabetes patients showed a moderate but significant shortening of TCRB CDR3 length in all four CD4+ subsets. Because small numbers of individuals were included in the HLA sub-analyses, any influence of HLA type on TCRB rearrangement was left unresolved. Naive, central memory and regulatory TCRB repertoires appeared to be more alike among patients than among healthy donors.

The CDR1 and CDR2 encoded by the germline V gene are SGHTA and FQGTGA. Inclusive of the bounding cysteine and phenylalanine, the CDR3 is 16 residues long. CDR3 DNA only is kept here, 48 bases in frame from base 1. The junction shows trimming of 5 bases on V and 0 bases on J, plus 13 bases between the germline ends. Details on this clone: No cognate antigen has been identified for it. No base quality values were provided; no much bigger clone lies one nucleotide off.

A single peripheral blood draw of around 120 mL on average was collected from each donor into heparinised tubes. Naive, central memory, regulatory and stem cell-like memory CD4+ T cells were sorted on a BD FACSAria II using a panel including CD45RO, CCR7, CD25, CD127, CD95 and CD27. All sorted populations exceeded 95% purity. PBMCs were isolated right away by Lymphoprep density gradient centrifugation and were stained directly, without culture. To minimize batch effects, samples were stained and sorted in pairs, one healthy donor with one patient per experiment. The entire isolated RNA was reverse transcribed using the High Capacity cDNA Reverse Transcription Kit, and thus expressed TCRB transcripts were sequenced. Naive, central memory and regulatory T cell samples underwent deep immunoSEQ sequencing, averaging roughly 3.4 million total reads per sample. Sorted cells were lysed in RLT buffer, and RNA was extracted using DNase-treated RNeasy Micro or Mini kits according to cell number. Each cell subset was processed on its own to prevent cross-contamination, while patient and healthy donor samples were processed together. Using the immunoSEQ multiplex PCR, TCRB sequences were amplified from cDNA into 87-bp fragments spanning the CDR3 region. The amplicons were sequenced using the Illumina HiSeq platform. Turning to the authors' computational methods: Synthetic template baselines were used to correct PCR bias computationally, reads within Hamming distance 2 were collapsed, and singletons that could not be merged were discarded. Reads were aligned to IMGT to assign V, D and J genes, CDR3 length, and insertions or deletions at six rearrangement sites. Within each subset, clonotype counts were normalized to sorted cell number, and only after that were true diversity and Gini coefficients computed with the tcR R package. The overlap coefficient, calculated on TCRB nucleotide sequences, was used to quantify repertoire sharing. Entries here come from immuneACCESS through TCRdb and include only in-frame sequences with V and J called. Some clones fail to appear in such tables; in the studies checked, an unresolved V gene covers under half of the shortfall, and the cause of the remainder is unknown. V and J calls and clone size are copied from that table; D and trimming were computed from the DNA. This sample holds around 130,000 clones; 9% were observed only once. The ten largest account for around 0.7% of the sample.

This sequence was found in a man between 25 and 39 years old with type 1 diabetes. The V and J segments used are TRBV7-3 and TRBJ2-2; D gene: possibly TRBD2, on 5 matching bases. Sequencing was done on a sample of central memory CD4+ T cells from blood. At the DNA level, the sequence is TGTGCCAGCAGCACCCGAGCGGTAGCGAACACCGGGGAGCTGTTTTTT. Translation gives CASSTRAVANTGELFF.